This record concerns one TCR beta chain sequence. TCRdb reprocessed the 5' RACE reads; each CDR3 protein has one entry and no DNA is given. The sample has over 90,000 distinct CDR3 sequences. This entry belongs to a study of monozygotic twins with inflammatory bowel disease. This CDR3 region has 13 residues. The chain uses TRBV12-3 or TRBV12-4 and TRBJ2-5; TCRdb indicates TRBD1, and absent DNA this call remains unverified. The sequenced sample was blood. The clonotype was recovered from a human donor with ulcerative colitis or Crohn's disease, or a healthy co-twin of an affected twin (not recorded which). CDR3 sequence reads: CASSFSGTQTQYF.